This TCR beta chain was documented in a study of blood T cell repertoires in COVID-19. The overall study: Collection of acute and convalescent COVID-19 samples took place in the United States, Italy and Spain. PBMCs, B-cell-depleted T cells, or T cells provided the cDNA or gDNA that made up the material.

The germline V gene encodes CDR1 ENHRY and CDR2 SYGVKD. J was trimmed by 2 bases and V by 7 bases; bases with no gene match: 6. The CDR3 loop spans 15 amino acids. As processed by the authors: Amplified reference gene primers provided the basis for estimating nucleated cell counts. TCRdb keeps only in-frame clones here, not all; method: immunoSEQ multiplex PCR. V, J and clone size are those of that table, while D and trimming were read from the DNA. There are 53,000 or so clones in the sample; 65% to 80% occur only once, and roughly 45% lies in the top ten. The chain links TRBV10-3 to TRBJ1-1, with 11 bases lining up with TRBD1. The receptor's source is a man in his 70s with active or convalescent COVID-19. Source material: peripheral blood. The CDR3 sequence: CAIIPGQGENTEAFF. The DNA for the CDR3 is TGTGCCATCATTCCGGGACAGGGGGAAAACACTGAAGCTTTCTTT.